This T cell receptor (beta chain) derives from a study of cytomegalovirus exposure and HLA in healthy donors. Study overall: Earlier findings included nearly 120 million unique TCR beta sequences obtained from 150 million to 200 million T cells.

The CDR3 contains 16 residues. CDR1 and CDR2 (germline): SGHTS, YDEGEE. The J segment lost 7 bases and the V segment lost 4 bases, leaving 15 bases of the junction unmatched. The PCR was carried out with 60 Vbeta primers and 13 Jbeta primers. Sequencing was performed with immunoSEQ multiplex PCR; in TCRdb, only in-frame clones are kept and a portion is missing. The sample has roughly 180,000 clones, about four fifths seen once. Input material: PBMCs. The receptor's source is a man younger than 40 in good health and CMV-seropositive. The chain has TRBV5-8 and TRBJ2-7; 9 nucleotides match TRBD1. In DNA form, the CDR3 reads TGTGCCAGCAGCAGAATGCCGGGACAGGGCCCCAGTGAGCAGTACTTC. Protein: CASSRMPGQGPSEQYF.